This T cell receptor beta chain was documented in a study of Tregs in tolerant kidney transplant recipients. TCRdb keeps only in-frame clones here, not all; method: immunoSEQ multiplex PCR. The sample lists 65,000 to 85,000 clones, 75% to 95% occurring once. Related graft donors supplied nonmyeloablative bone marrow transplants, and mixed chimerism was transient. Unstimulated Tregs (CD4+CD25+CD127-) and CD4+CD25- non-Tregs were sorted from PBMCs. The CDR3 consists of 14 residues. Trimming shortened V by 3 bases and J by 0 bases, and 6 bases separated the two germline ends. Germline V gene lookup returns CDR1 LNHDA and CDR2 SQIVND (reference sequence). The table lists this clone with a few counts. Its antigen is as yet unknown. Findings and limits, study-wide: Expanding Tregs on activated donor B cells appeared to best identify donor-specific TCRbeta clones. For some patients, primers changed over time, blocking nucleotide-level comparison.

V usage is TRBV19 and J usage is TRBJ1-3; maybe TRBD1 (5 bases). This specimen was CD4+ T cells from blood (PBMCs), taken 24 months after the transplant. The source is a human patient who received a combined kidney and bone marrow transplant. The graft donor may be the source of some T cells. The CDR3 DNA reads TGTGCCAGTAGTATTGACAGCTCTGGAAACACCATATATTTT. It codes for CASSIDSSGNTIYF. Combining the CDR3 with reference TRBV19 and TRBJ1-3 gives the whole variable domain DGGITQSPKYLFRKEGQNVTLSCEQNLNHDAMYWYRQDPGQGLRLIYYSQIVNDFQKGDIAEGYSVSREKKESFPLTVTSAQKNPTAFYLCASSIDSSGNTIYFGEGSWLTVV.